This T cell receptor beta chain originates from a study of regulatory T cells in long-lasting Graves disease. Time point specified: newly diagnosed GD, antithyroid drugs for less than 3 months. With RNA extracted from PBMCs as input, the TCR library was made. Construction of TCR beta libraries relied on iRepertoire HTBI primers and on Arm-PCR targeting CDR3 regions. TCRdb independently ran MiXCR on the multiplex PCR reads; one entry per CDR3 protein. The data contain about 560,000 distinct CDR3 sequences, 15% to 20% of them singletons. These same data were also listed under a study on T cells in Graves' hyperthyroidism and ophthalmopathy.

Sequencing used peripheral blood mononuclear cells (PBMCs), obtained at new diagnosis, from a patient treated with antithyroid drugs. This TCR came from a man younger than 35 with Graves disease.

The CDR3 DNA reads TGTGCCAGCTCAAACCCACTAGTATGGGACAATGAGCAGTTCTTC. Residues: CASSNPLVWDNEQFF. This chain uses TRBV19 with TRBJ2-1; maybe TRBD2 (5 bases). CDR3 length: 15 amino acids. From germline, CDR1 is LNHDA and CDR2 SQIVND (reference sequence). The V gene lost 9 bases and the J gene lost 5 bases, with 20 bases spanning the gap.